This TCR beta chain came from a study of beta chain features in type 1 diabetes. Study-level results: In comparison with healthy donors, patients had naive, central memory and Treg TCRB repertoires that appeared more similar.

Per the germline V gene, CDR1 is MNHEY and CDR2 is SVGAGI. This CDR3 spans 13 amino acids. The ends lost 11 bases at V and 1 base at J; junction bases unmatched: 7. The authors took one heparinised blood draw, averaging roughly 120 mL, from each donor. Once sorted, every population was more than 98% pure. Remarks on this clone: The antigen is unknown.

Reverse transcribing all isolated RNA meant expressed TCRB transcripts were sequenced. The protocol was immunoSEQ multiplex PCR, while the TCRdb copy is restricted to in-frame clones and leaves out a portion. The sample records about 900,000 clones, about 17% being singletons. Sequencing was done on a sample of naive CD4+ T cells from blood. The chain is built from TRBV6-5 and TRBJ1-1; 7 nucleotides match TRBD1. The sequence derives from a woman younger than 30 in good health. The CDR3 sequence: CAGQTGTNTEAFF. In nucleotides, the CDR3 is TGTGCCGGCCAGACAGGGACGAACACTGAAGCTTTCTTT.